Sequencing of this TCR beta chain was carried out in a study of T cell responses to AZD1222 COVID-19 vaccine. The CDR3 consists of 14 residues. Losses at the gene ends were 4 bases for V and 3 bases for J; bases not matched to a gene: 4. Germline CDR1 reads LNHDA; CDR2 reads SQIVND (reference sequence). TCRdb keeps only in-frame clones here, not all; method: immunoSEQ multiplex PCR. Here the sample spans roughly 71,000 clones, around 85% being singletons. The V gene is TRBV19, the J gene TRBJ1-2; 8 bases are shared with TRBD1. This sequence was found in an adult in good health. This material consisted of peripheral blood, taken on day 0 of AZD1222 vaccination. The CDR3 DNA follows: TGTGCCAGTAGTACCACAGGGGGTGACTATGGCTACACCTTC. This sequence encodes CASSTTGGDYGYTF.